Described below is a single TCR beta chain sequence and its context. Trimming removed 0 bases from V and 1 base from J, with 1 base in between. The CDR3 contains 12 residues. Germline CDR1 is LGHNA and CDR2 is YNFKEQ. This record belongs to a study of T cell responses to AZD1222 COVID-19 vaccine. The repertoire was sequenced with immunoSEQ multiplex PCR; TCRdb's copy has only in-frame clones and lacks some. The data hold about 150,000 clones, with around 86% observed a single time. The sample in question was peripheral blood, obtained 28 days after the second AZD1222 dose. This rearrangement joins TRBV4-2 to TRBJ2-7; D unresolved. The TCR comes from an adult who received the AZD1222 COVID-19 vaccine. CDR3 region: CASSQESYEQYF. The CDR3 bases are TGTGCCAGCAGCCAAGAATCCTACGAGCAGTACTTC.